This passage covers 27 T cell receptor beta chains from one sample sequenced in a study of cytomegalovirus exposure and HLA in healthy donors. Amplification used 60 Vbeta primers and 13 Jbeta primers. Only in-frame clones appear in the TCRdb table, and some are missing; sequencing was by immunoSEQ multiplex PCR. This sample has 95,000 to 150,000 clones, with approximately 66% found just once. Sequenced input: PBMCs. Every receptor here comes from a woman in her forties in good health and CMV-seropositive.

This clone was counted between two and nine times. The chain uses TRBV5-6 and TRBJ1-4; D possibly corresponds to TRBD1 (6 bases). This CDR3 is built from 13 residues. Germline CDR1 and CDR2: SGHDT and YYEEEE. V was cut by 3 bases and J by 5 bases, with 8 bases left in between. CDR3 sequence: CASSWQGNEKLFF. The CDR3 region has the DNA TGTGCCAGCAGCTGGCAGGGGAATGAAAAACTGTTTTTT.

This clone was observed a few times. This chain connects TRBV10-1 to TRBJ2-3; D perhaps matches TRBD1 (6 bases). Germline V gene data show CDR1 as WNHNN and CDR2 as SYGVQD (reference sequence). The CDR3 totals 14 residues. V was cut by 6 bases and J by 2 bases, with 12 bases left in between. CDR3 amino acids: CASSRGSTTDTQYF. In nucleotides, the CDR3 is TGCGCCAGCAGCAGGGGATCCACCACAGATACGCAGTATTTT.

As regards this clone: In the same sample, other DNA sequences code for this CDR3. V and J are TRBV6-5 and TRBJ1-2; D might be TRBD1 (5 bases). Germline V gives CDR1 MNHEY, CDR2 SVGAGI. The V gene lost 0 bases and the J gene lost 7 bases, with 9 bases spanning the gap. The CDR3 contains 13 residues. The CDR3 DNA reads as TGTGCCAGCAGTTACTCGACGGGGGGTGGCTACACCTTC. Amino acid sequence: CASSYSTGGGYTF.

The chain recombines TRBV27 with TRBJ1-1; 7 positions agree with TRBD1. CDR1 and CDR2 (germline): MNHEY, SMNVEV (reference sequence). With V trimmed by 4 bases and J by 3 bases, 5 bases remained unmatched. The CDR3 is 14 amino acids. CDR3 sequence reads: CASSYRDRYTEAFF. The CDR3 DNA sequence: TGTGCCAGCAGTTACCGGGACAGATACACTGAAGCTTTCTTT.

The V and J genes are TRBV15 and TRBJ1-6; 9 bases agree with TRBD1. With V trimmed by 5 bases and J by 8 bases, 4 bases remained unmatched. The CDR3 totals 14 residues. Germline lookup yields CDR1 LNHNV and CDR2 YYDKDF (reference sequence). The CDR3 nucleotides are TGTGCCACCAGCCCGGACAGGGGTGATTCACCCCTCCACTTT. As protein: CATSPDRGDSPLHF.

The V gene is TRBV13, the J gene TRBJ1-4; D gene unclear. The ends were cut back, 2 bases at V and 4 bases at J, with 8 bases in the middle. Germline CDR1 PRHDT, CDR2 FYEKMQ (reference sequence). CDR3 size: 14 residues. In DNA, the CDR3 is TGTGCCAGCAGCTTAAACACCAATAATGAAAAACTGTTTTTT. Its protein is CASSLNTNNEKLFF.

J is TRBJ2-7 and V is TRBV4-2, with 12 bases lining up with TRBD1. Losses at the gene ends were 4 bases for V and 2 bases for J; bases not matched to a gene: 3. The CDR3 length is 15 residues. Per germline, CDR1 LGHNA and CDR2 YNFKEQ. The CDR3 region has the DNA TGTGCCAGCAGCCCCCGGGACAGGGGGCCCTACGAGCAGTACTTC. Translating gives CASSPRDRGPYEQYF.

The CDR3 loop is CASRASLTGGNEKLFF. The DNA of the CDR3 is TGCGCCAGCAGAGCCTCTCTGACAGGGGGAAATGAAAAACTGTTTTTT. The chain has TRBV4-1 and TRBJ1-4, with TRBD1 identical over 9 bases. This CDR3 is 16 amino acids long. The V segment lost 6 bases and the J segment 5 bases; nucleotides outside the gene matches: 10. Looked up from germline, CDR1 is MGHRA and CDR2 is YSYEKL.

This chain connects TRBV19 to TRBJ2-2; D is perhaps TRBD2 (7 bases). The CDR3 runs 15 residues. CDR1 is LNHDA and CDR2 is SQIVND in the germline V gene (reference sequence). The germline V and J ends were trimmed by 5 bases and 4 bases, with 14 bases remaining between them. The CDR3: CASSEQGGGTGELFF. CDR3 coding DNA: TGTGCCAGTAGTGAACAGGGAGGGGGCACCGGGGAGCTGTTTTTT.

This clone was detected a few times. This sequence joins TRBV19 and TRBJ2-5; D is undetermined. TRBJ2-7 explains the end of the DNA better; the J call may be wrong. Germline loops: CDR1 LNHDA, CDR2 SQIVND (reference sequence). The CDR3 has 14 amino acids. The CDR3 loop reads CASSDDTYSYEQYF. In DNA form, the CDR3 reads TGTGCCAGTAGCGATGACACTTACTCCTACGAGCAGTACTTC.

This clone was counted a single time. The rearrangement joins TRBV5-6 to TRBJ2-3; D perhaps matches TRBD2 (6 bases). CDR1 is SGHDT, CDR2 YYEEEE, per germline. The CDR3 extends over 16 amino acids. Trimming stripped 3 bases from V and 5 bases from J, with 19 bases between. The CDR3 DNA reads as TGTGCCAGCAGCTCCTTTCTCCGGCGGGAACAAGATACGCAGTATTTT. It encodes CASSSFLRREQDTQYF.

This clone was seen a handful of times. The chain recombines TRBV9 with TRBJ2-5, with TRBD2 matching over 9 bases. CDR3 size: 13 residues. V was pared by 7 bases and J by 4 bases, with 5 bases of the junction left unmatched. Germline V CDR1 and CDR2: SGDLS, YYNGEE. The CDR3 sequence is CASGSGSRETQYF. CDR3 sequence (DNA): TGTGCCAGCGGTAGCGGGAGTAGAGAGACCCAGTACTTC.

The chain links TRBV6-6 to TRBJ2-1; D possibly corresponds to TRBD2 (6 bases). Germline loops: CDR1 MNHNY, CDR2 SVGAGI (reference sequence). The CDR3 runs to 13 residues. Trimming took 10 bases from V and 6 from J, leaving 16 bases between them. CDR3 region: CATLARIGNEQFF. Written as DNA, the CDR3 is TGTGCCACCCTAGCGCGGATCGGCAATGAGCAGTTCTTC.

This clone was observed a handful of times. As DNA, the CDR3 is TGCGCCAGCAGCTTGGATGGCAGGCCCAACACCATATATTTT. Protein sequence: CASSLDGRPNTIYF. The rearrangement joins TRBV5-1 to TRBJ1-3, with D unresolved. The CDR3 covers 14 residues. V was cut by 0 bases and J by 7 bases, with 11 bases left in between. The V gene's germline CDR1 is SGHRS and CDR2 YFSETQ.

This clone was seen a single time. The chain combines TRBV25-1 with TRBJ2-7, with a possible D match to TRBD2 (7 bases). Germline CDR1 and CDR2: MGHDK and SYGVNS. This CDR3 has 14 amino acids. Trimming stripped 1 base from V and 5 bases from J, with 12 bases between. CDR3 in amino acids: CASSEWGGLDEQYF. CDR3 nucleotides: TGTGCCAGCAGTGAATGGGGGGGGCTCGACGAGCAGTACTTC.

The J gene is TRBJ2-7, the V gene TRBV18, with D perhaps matching TRBD2 (5 bases). The CDR3 has 12 amino acids. From germline, CDR1 is KGHSH and CDR2 LQKENI. Trimming took off 6 bases at V and 7 bases at J, with 13 bases between the two ends. CDR3 protein: CASSPTRREQYF. CDR3 sequence (DNA): TGTGCCAGCTCCCCTACGAGGAGGGAGCAGTACTTC.

This chain connects TRBV11-2 to TRBJ1-2, with D possibly being TRBD1 (6 bases). The germline V and J ends were trimmed by 5 bases and 9 bases, with 13 bases remaining between them. Germline V CDR1 and CDR2: SGHAT, FQNNGV. The CDR3 consists of 12 residues. CDR3 coding DNA: TGTGCCAGCAGCCCGTACAGGGAAAGCTACACCTTC. Translation: CASSPYRESYTF.

The chain employs TRBV5-1 and TRBJ2-5; TRBD2 matches 14 bases. The DNA end is a closer match to TRBJ2-7, so the J assignment may be wrong. Per the germline V gene, CDR1 is SGHRS and CDR2 is YFSETQ. This CDR3 is built from 17 residues. The CDR3 region is CASSTLGTSGGSYEQYF. The CDR3 nucleotides are TGCGCCAGCAGCACACTAGGGACTAGCGGGGGTTCCTACGAGCAGTACTTC.

As regards this clone: This CDR3 is also generated by other DNA sequences in the sample. This chain joins TRBV19 and TRBJ2-2; D is undetermined. V was cut by 1 base and J by 2 bases, with 5 bases left in between. This CDR3 comprises 14 residues. CDR1 and CDR2 (germline): LNHDA, SQIVND (reference sequence). The CDR3 nucleotides read TGTGCCAGTAGTATAGGAGGAAACACCGGGGAGCTGTTTTTT. Amino acids: CASSIGGNTGELFF.

This clone came up a few times. CDR3: CASSLAQGTAWGEKLFF. The DNA of the CDR3 is TGTGCCAGCAGCTTAGCGCAGGGGACAGCTTGGGGAGAAAAACTGTTTTTT. The chain recombines TRBV7-6 with TRBJ1-4, with 7 bases that match TRBD1. Unmatched junction bases numbered 12, after V lost 0 bases and J lost 8 bases. The germline gives CDR1 SGHVS, CDR2 FNYEAQ. This CDR3 is built from 17 residues.

The chain has TRBV2 and TRBJ2-2; TRBD1 matches 7 bases. Germline-derived CDR1 and CDR2 are SNHLY and FYNNEI. The junction had 7 bases not matched to a gene; V was cut back by 7 bases and J by 5 bases. The CDR3 covers 14 residues. The CDR3 protein is CASKTGDRTGELFF. The CDR3 DNA reads TGTGCCAGCAAAACAGGGGATCGGACCGGGGAGCTGTTTTTT.

This chain uses TRBV28 with TRBJ1-2; TRBD1 agrees at 8 bases. Germline values: CDR1 MDHEN, CDR2 SYDVKM. V dropped 4 bases and J dropped 4; count of bases not matched to a gene: 8. The CDR3 loop spans 15 amino acids. The CDR3 coding sequence is TGTGCCAGCAGTTCCTGGACAGGGAGTGGCTATGGCTACACCTTC. It translates to CASSSWTGSGYGYTF.

The chain links TRBV2 to TRBJ1-5; D is unclear. Germline V CDR1 and CDR2: SNHLY, FYNNEI. V was cut by 3 bases and J by 2 bases, with 11 bases left in between. This CDR3 is built from 15 residues. This CDR3 is CASSEGGFGNQPQHF. The CDR3 nucleotides are TGTGCCAGCAGTGAGGGAGGGTTTGGCAATCAGCCCCAGCATTTT.

The rearrangement joins TRBV11-2 to TRBJ1-1; D may be TRBD1 (5 bases). The CDR3 extends over 13 amino acids. Trimming left V 0 bases short and J 8 bases short, with 10 bases between. Germline lookup yields CDR1 SGHAT and CDR2 FQNNGV. CDR3 sequence (DNA): TGTGCCAGCAGCTTAGAGGGGCCAGTCGAAGCTTTCTTT. As protein: CASSLEGPVEAFF.

The rearrangement joins TRBV28 to TRBJ2-5; TRBD1 agrees at 7 bases. Per germline, CDR1 MDHEN and CDR2 SYDVKM. The ends lost 4 bases at V and 2 bases at J; junction bases unmatched: 1. The CDR3 is made up of 13 amino acids. The CDR3 loop reads CASSSGQQETQYF. DNA for the CDR3: TGTGCCAGCAGTTCGGGACAGCAAGAGACCCAGTACTTC.

The rearrangement joins TRBV7-9 to TRBJ2-2; no definite D call. Germline loops: CDR1 SEHNR, CDR2 FQNEAQ (reference sequence). The CDR3 is 16 residues long. Trimming took off 4 bases at V and 2 bases at J, with 14 bases between the two ends. As DNA, the CDR3 is TGTGCCAGCAGCTCAGCGCGGAGTACTAACACCGGGGAGCTGTTTTTT. It encodes CASSSARSTNTGELFF.

The chain uses TRBV5-1 and TRBJ2-1; the match to TRBD2 covers 15 bases. Per germline, CDR1 SGHRS and CDR2 YFSETQ. Unmatched junction bases numbered 5, after V lost 0 bases and J lost 4 bases. The CDR3 loop spans 18 amino acids. In DNA form, the CDR3 reads TGCGCCAGCAGCTTGGCCGGGACTAGCGGGGGGTTTTACAATGAGCAGTTCTTC. This sequence encodes CASSLAGTSGGFYNEQFF.